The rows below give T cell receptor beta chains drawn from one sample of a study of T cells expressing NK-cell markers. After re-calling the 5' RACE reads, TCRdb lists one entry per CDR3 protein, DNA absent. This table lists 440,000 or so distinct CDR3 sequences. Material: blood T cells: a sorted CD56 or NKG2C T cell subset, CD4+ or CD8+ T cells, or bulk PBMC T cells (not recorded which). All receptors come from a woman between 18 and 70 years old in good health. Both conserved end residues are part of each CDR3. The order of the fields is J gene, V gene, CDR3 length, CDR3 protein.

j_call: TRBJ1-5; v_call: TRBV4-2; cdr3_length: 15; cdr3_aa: CASSQDRGVNQPQHF
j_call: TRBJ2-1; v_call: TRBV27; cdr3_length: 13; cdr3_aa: CASSMTAYNEQFF
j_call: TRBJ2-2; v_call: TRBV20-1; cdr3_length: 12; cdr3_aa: CSAMDRTGELFF
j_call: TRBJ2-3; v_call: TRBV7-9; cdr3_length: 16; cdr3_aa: CASSSLASRSTDTQYF
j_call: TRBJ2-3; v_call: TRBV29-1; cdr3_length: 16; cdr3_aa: CSVELLEIVQADTQYF
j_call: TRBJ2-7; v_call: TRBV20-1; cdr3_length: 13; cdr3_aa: CSAVGQAVYEQYF
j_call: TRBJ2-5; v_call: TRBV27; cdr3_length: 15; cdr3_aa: CASSSLAGVRETQYF
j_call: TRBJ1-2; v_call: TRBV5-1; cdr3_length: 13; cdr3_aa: CASSFQENYGYTF
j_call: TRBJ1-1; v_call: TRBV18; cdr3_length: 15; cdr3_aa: CASSPEEARWVEAFF
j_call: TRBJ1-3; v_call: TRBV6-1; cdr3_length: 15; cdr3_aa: CASSESGSSGNTIYF
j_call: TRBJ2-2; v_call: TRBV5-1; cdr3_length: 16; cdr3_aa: CASSSGGQMNTGELFF
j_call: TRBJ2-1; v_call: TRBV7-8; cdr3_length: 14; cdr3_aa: CASRRLADYNEQFF
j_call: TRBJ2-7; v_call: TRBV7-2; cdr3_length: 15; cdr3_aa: CASSLGLAVTYEQYF
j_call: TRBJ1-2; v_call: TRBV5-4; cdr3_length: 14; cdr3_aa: CASSLGMANYGYTF
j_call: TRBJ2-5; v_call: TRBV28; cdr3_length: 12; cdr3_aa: CASTLQGETQYF
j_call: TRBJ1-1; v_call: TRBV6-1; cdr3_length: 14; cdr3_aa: CASRRTGLRTEAFF
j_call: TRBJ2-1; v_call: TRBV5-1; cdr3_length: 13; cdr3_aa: CASSFAGRPEQFF
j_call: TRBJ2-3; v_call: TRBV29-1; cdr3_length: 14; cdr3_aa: CSVARQGGTDTQYF
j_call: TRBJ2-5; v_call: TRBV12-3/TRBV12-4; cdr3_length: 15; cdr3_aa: CASSLTGDWGETQYF
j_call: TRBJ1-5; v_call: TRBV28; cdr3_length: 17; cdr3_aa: CASSLSGLYRGNQPQHF